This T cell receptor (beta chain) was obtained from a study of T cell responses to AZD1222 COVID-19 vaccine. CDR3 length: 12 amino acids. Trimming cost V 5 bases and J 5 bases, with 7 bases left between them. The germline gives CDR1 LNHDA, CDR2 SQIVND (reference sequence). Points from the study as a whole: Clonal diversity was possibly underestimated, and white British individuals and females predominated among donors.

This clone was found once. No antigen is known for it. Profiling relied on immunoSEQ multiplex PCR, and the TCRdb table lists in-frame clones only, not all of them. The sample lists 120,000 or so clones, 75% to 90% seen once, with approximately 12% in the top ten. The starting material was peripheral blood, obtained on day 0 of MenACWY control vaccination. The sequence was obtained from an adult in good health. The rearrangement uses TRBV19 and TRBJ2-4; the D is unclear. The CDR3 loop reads CASSVRENIQYF. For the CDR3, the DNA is TGTGCCAGTAGTGTCCGGGAAAACATTCAGTACTTC.